This T cell receptor beta chain is from a study of blood T cell repertoires in COVID-19. Study in general: From T cells, B-cell-depleted T cells, or PBMCs came the material, which was cDNA or gDNA.

In the authors' methods: Using reference gene primer amplification, nucleated cell counts were estimated. Clones were read by immunoSEQ multiplex PCR, and TCRdb kept only the in-frame ones, dropping some. That table is the source of V, J and clone size, and D and trimming were worked out from the DNA. The sample includes 300,000 or so clones, roughly nine tenths of them seen just once. Participants reported their clinical history, and cohort assignment relied on those reports. Cohort 3 donors counted as recovered after two negative PCRs, clearance, or resolved symptoms. CDR1 is LNHDA, CDR2 SQIVND, per germline (reference sequence). The V gene lost 5 bases and the J gene lost 0 bases, with 7 bases spanning the gap. CDR3 length: 13 residues. This clone was picked up a small number of times.

The material sequenced was PBMCs or T cells enriched from blood (not recorded which). This receptor was identified in a woman younger than 45 who had recovered from COVID-19. The J gene is TRBJ1-2, the V gene TRBV19; possibly TRBD1 for D (5 bases). This CDR3 is CASSDRANYGYTF. The CDR3 nucleotides are TGTGCCAGTAGTGACAGAGCTAACTATGGCTACACCTTC. Together with reference TRBV19 and TRBJ1-2, the CDR3 gives the full variable domain: DGGITQSPKYLFRKEGQNVTLSCEQNLNHDAMYWYRQDPGQGLRLIYYSQIVNDFQKGDIAEGYSVSREKKESFPLTVTSAQKNPTAFYLCASSDRANYGYTFGSGTRLTVV.